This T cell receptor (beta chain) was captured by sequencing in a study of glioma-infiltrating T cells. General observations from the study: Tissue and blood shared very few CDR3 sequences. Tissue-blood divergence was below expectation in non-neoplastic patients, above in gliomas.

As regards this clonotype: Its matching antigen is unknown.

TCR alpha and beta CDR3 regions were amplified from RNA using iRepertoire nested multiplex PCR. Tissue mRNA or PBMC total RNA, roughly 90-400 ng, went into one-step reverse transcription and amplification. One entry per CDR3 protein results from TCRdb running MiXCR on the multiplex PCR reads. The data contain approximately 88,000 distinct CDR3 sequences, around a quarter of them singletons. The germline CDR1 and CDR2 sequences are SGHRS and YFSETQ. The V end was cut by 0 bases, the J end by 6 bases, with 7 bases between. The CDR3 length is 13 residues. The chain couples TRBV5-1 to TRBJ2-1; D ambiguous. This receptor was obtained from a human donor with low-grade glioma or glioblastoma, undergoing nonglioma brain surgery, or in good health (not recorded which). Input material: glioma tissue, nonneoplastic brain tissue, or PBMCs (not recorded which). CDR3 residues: CASSLGPSNEQFF. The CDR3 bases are TGCGCCAGCAGCTTGGGACCATCCAATGAGCAGTTCTTC.